What follows describes a single T cell receptor beta chain. The antigen is unknown. The sample is drawn from a study of shared clonotypes between healthy human individuals. Sequencing used immunoSEQ multiplex PCR; TCRdb keeps in-frame clones, though not all of them. The data contain under 2,500,000 clones, roughly 95% of them singletons. Study conclusions and caveats: Several donors showed sharing of about 4.6% of naive CD4 clonotypes.

The donor population consisted of healthy HIV-negative adults with no recent acute infections or vaccinations. Memory CD4+ cells were the fraction left after CD45RA+ naive selection. Germline CDR1 reads LNHDA; CDR2 reads SQIVND (reference sequence). Trimming shortened V by 8 bases and J by 8 bases, and 10 bases separated the two germline ends. The CDR3 sequence is 12 residues long. The V call is TRBV19, the J call TRBJ1-6; maybe TRBD1 (5 bases). This receptor was taken from a man aged 18 to 29 in good health. Sequencing was performed on naive CD4+ T cells sorted from blood. The subset was: CD45RA+ positively selected. CDR3 amino acids: CASGEGDSPLHF. CDR3 bases: TGTGCCAGTGGAGAAGGGGATTCACCCCTCCACTTT.